The text below deals with one TCR beta chain. V lost 0 bases to trimming and J lost 8 bases; unmatched junction nucleotides: 6. The CDR3 totals 16 residues. Germline CDR1 and CDR2: SGHRS and YFSETQ. Everyone who took part was roughly 18 to 89 years old, and they came from about 23 US areas. Cohorts were determined from participant-reported clinical history. This sample is part of a study of blood T cell repertoires in COVID-19. Study information: The United States, Italy and Spain provided the acute and convalescent COVID-19 samples. PBMCs, B-cell-depleted T cells, or T cells provided the cDNA or gDNA that made up the material.

Produced via immunoSEQ multiplex PCR; TCRdb's table is partial and in-frame only. The table records roughly 270,000 clones, 85% of them present only once. Sequencing was done on a sample of PBMCs or T cells enriched from blood (not recorded which). This chain links TRBV5-1 with TRBJ1-6; 9 nucleotides agree with TRBD1. The receptor's source is a woman in her forties or fifties who had recovered from COVID-19. The CDR3 nucleotides are TGCGCCAGCAGCTTGGTACGGACAGGGGTAGATTCACCCCTCCACTTT. The encoded protein is CASSLVRTGVDSPLHF.